These T cell receptor beta chains were read from a single sample in a study of blood T cell repertoires in COVID-19. The repertoire was sequenced with immunoSEQ multiplex PCR; TCRdb's copy has only in-frame clones and lacks some. The data hold hundreds of thousands of clones, with about 87% observed a single time. Sequencing input: peripheral blood. All receptors come from a woman aged 50 to 65 with COVID-19, enrolled during active disease. Each CDR3 is given with its conserved first and last residue. The order of the fields is J gene, V gene, CDR3 protein.

j_gene: TRBJ1-5
v_gene: TRBV5-7
CDR3aa: CASSPRDRGLDQPQHF

j_gene: TRBJ1-5
v_gene: TRBV12-3/TRBV12-4
CDR3aa: CASSPGNQPQHF

j_gene: TRBJ2-1
v_gene: TRBV18
CDR3aa: CASSPYSDNEQFF

j_gene: TRBJ1-5
v_gene: TRBV30
CDR3aa: CAWSVQGQGNQPQHF

j_gene: TRBJ2-7
v_gene: TRBV5-1
CDR3aa: CASSLGLAASYEQYF

j_gene: TRBJ2-2
v_gene: TRBV10-3
CDR3aa: CAISLGLAGGRGVTGELFF

j_gene: TRBJ1-6
v_gene: TRBV2
CDR3aa: CASGQGWSPLHF

j_gene: TRBJ1-1
v_gene: TRBV6-5
CDR3aa: CASSFGQGDTEAFF

j_gene: TRBJ1-6
v_gene: TRBV6-5
CDR3aa: CVSRAGGGGSPLHF

j_gene: TRBJ1-2
v_gene: TRBV6-1
CDR3aa: CASSEAAASSTF

j_gene: TRBJ2-5
v_gene: TRBV18
CDR3aa: CASSLRQGMETQYF

j_gene: TRBJ2-3
v_gene: TRBV30
CDR3aa: CAWCPGGGTQYF

j_gene: TRBJ1-1
v_gene: TRBV6-5
CDR3aa: CASSRYDRGNTEAFF

j_gene: TRBJ1-3
v_gene: TRBV28
CDR3aa: CASAGPMSGNTIYF

j_gene: TRBJ1-4
v_gene: TRBV24-1
CDR3aa: CATSDSGQINEKLFF

j_gene: TRBJ2-7
v_gene: TRBV7-2
CDR3aa: CASSLGPSGYEQYF

j_gene: TRBJ2-7
v_gene: TRBV4-1
CDR3aa: CASSPRLVSYEQYF

j_gene: TRBJ2-1
v_gene: TRBV6-6
CDR3aa: CASSAGTSDNEQFF

j_gene: TRBJ2-6
v_gene: TRBV5-1
CDR3aa: CASSWGDRGSGANVLTF

j_gene: TRBJ2-7
v_gene: TRBV5-1
CDR3aa: CASSYPVQGEEQYF

j_gene: TRBJ2-1
v_gene: TRBV9
CDR3aa: CASSVSGGAFGDEQFF

j_gene: TRBJ2-5
v_gene: TRBV19
CDR3aa: CASSIGKLAGGETQYF

j_gene: TRBJ1-1
v_gene: TRBV18
CDR3aa: CASSKGGTEAFF

j_gene: TRBJ1-1
v_gene: TRBV5-4
CDR3aa: CASSSDGDRGLSFDTEAFF